Listed below are T cell receptor beta chains from one sample, sequenced in a study of T cell responses to AZD1222 COVID-19 vaccine. Clones were read by immunoSEQ multiplex PCR, and TCRdb kept only the in-frame ones, dropping some. The sample has about 110,000 clones; almost 90% are singletons. Sequencing was performed on peripheral blood, taken on day 0 of AZD1222 vaccination. The origin of the receptors is an adult in good health. Both conserved end residues are part of each CDR3. The D gene is left open where the match is weak. Clone size is not always given. Where it is, it says once, few, many or a class for expanded clones.

CDR3aa: CASSLSSDHGYTF
CDR3nt: TGTGCCAGCAGCTTAAGTTCGGATCATGGCTACACCTTC
v_gene: TRBV7-2
j_gene: TRBJ1-2
d_gene: .
abundance: .

CDR3aa: CASSLGQFNQPQHF
CDR3nt: TGTGCCAGCAGTTTAGGACAGTTCAATCAGCCCCAGCATTTT
v_gene: TRBV27
j_gene: TRBJ1-5
d_gene: .
abundance: .

CDR3aa: CASSPGQREAFF
CDR3nt: TGTGCCAGCAGTCCAGGACAGAGAGAAGCTTTCTTT
v_gene: TRBV12-3/TRBV12-4
j_gene: TRBJ1-1
d_gene: .
abundance: .

CDR3aa: CASSLRTEYGYTF
CDR3nt: TGTGCCAGCAGCTTGAGAACCGAGTATGGCTACACCTTC
v_gene: TRBV5-4
j_gene: TRBJ1-2
d_gene: .
abundance: .

CDR3aa: CASSLEEGMDGYTF
CDR3nt: TGTGCCAGCAGCTTGGAGGAGGGTATGGATGGCTACACCTTC
v_gene: TRBV5-7
j_gene: TRBJ1-2
d_gene: .
abundance: .

CDR3aa: CASSLGGGSGELFF
CDR3nt: TGTGCCAGCAGCTTGGGAGGGGGTTCCGGGGAGCTGTTTTTT
v_gene: TRBV7-2
j_gene: TRBJ2-2
d_gene: .
abundance: .

CDR3aa: CASSQDRAESGRETQYF
CDR3nt: TGTGCCAGCAGCCAAGATCGTGCGGAATCCGGGCGGGAGACCCAGTACTTC
v_gene: TRBV4-2
j_gene: TRBJ2-5
d_gene: .
abundance: .

CDR3aa: CASSHRTSGTSYNEQFF
CDR3nt: TGTGCCAGCAGCCATCGGACTAGCGGGACCTCCTACAATGAGCAGTTCTTC
v_gene: TRBV3-1/TRBV3-2
j_gene: TRBJ2-1
d_gene: TRBD2
abundance: .

CDR3aa: CATSRGQGSEKLFF
CDR3nt: TGTGCCACCAGCAGAGGACAGGGGAGTGAAAAACTGTTTTTT
v_gene: TRBV15
j_gene: TRBJ1-4
d_gene: TRBD1
abundance: .

CDR3aa: CASRSGRNTEAFF
CDR3nt: TGTGCCAGCCGCTCCGGGAGGAACACTGAAGCTTTCTTT
v_gene: TRBV19
j_gene: TRBJ1-1
d_gene: .
abundance: .

CDR3aa: CASRRGPGQHTEAFF
CDR3nt: TGTGCCAGCAGAAGGGGACCGGGACAGCACACTGAAGCTTTCTTT
v_gene: TRBV28
j_gene: TRBJ1-1
d_gene: TRBD1
abundance: .

CDR3aa: CSAEGVEQYF
CDR3nt: TGCAGTGCTGAGGGGGTCGAGCAGTACTTC
v_gene: TRBV20-1
j_gene: TRBJ2-7
d_gene: .
abundance: .

CDR3aa: CASASYLGTEAFF
CDR3nt: TGTGCCAGCGCATCGTATTTGGGCACTGAAGCTTTCTTT
v_gene: TRBV6-5
j_gene: TRBJ1-1
d_gene: .
abundance: once

CDR3aa: CSTNPNYGYTF
CDR3nt: TGCAGTACCAACCCTAACTATGGCTACACCTTC
v_gene: TRBV20-1
j_gene: TRBJ1-2
d_gene: .
abundance: .

CDR3aa: CASSTGTSGRAGNEQFF
CDR3nt: TGTGCCAGTAGTACCGGGACTAGCGGGAGGGCCGGCAATGAGCAGTTCTTC
v_gene: TRBV19
j_gene: TRBJ2-1
d_gene: TRBD2
abundance: few

CDR3aa: CATAGGEQPQHF
CDR3nt: TGTGCCACCGCTGGGGGGGAACAGCCCCAGCATTTT
v_gene: TRBV18
j_gene: TRBJ1-5
d_gene: .
abundance: .

CDR3aa: CTSSSDTQETQYF
CDR3nt: TGTACCAGCAGCTCAGACACCCAAGAGACCCAGTACTTC
v_gene: TRBV7-9
j_gene: TRBJ2-5
d_gene: .
abundance: .

CDR3aa: CASSLGNQPQHF
CDR3nt: TGTGCCAGCAGTCTGGGGAATCAGCCCCAGCATTTT
v_gene: TRBV27
j_gene: TRBJ1-5
d_gene: .
abundance: .

CDR3aa: CASSATGAIEAFF
CDR3nt: TGTGCCAGCAGTGCGACAGGGGCCATTGAAGCTTTCTTT
v_gene: TRBV2
j_gene: TRBJ1-1
d_gene: TRBD1
abundance: .

CDR3aa: CSVGQGNQPQHF
CDR3nt: TGCAGCGTTGGACAGGGCAATCAGCCCCAGCATTTT
v_gene: TRBV29-1
j_gene: TRBJ1-5
d_gene: .
abundance: .

CDR3aa: CASSYSTVGGGLKFF
CDR3nt: TGTGCCAGCAGCTATTCGACGGTGGGCGGGGGATTGAAGTTCTTC
v_gene: TRBV7-3
j_gene: TRBJ2-1
d_gene: TRBD2
abundance: few

CDR3aa: CASSLGRGPYEQYF
CDR3nt: TGTGCCAGCAGTTTGGGGCGGGGGCCCTACGAGCAGTACTTC
v_gene: TRBV27
j_gene: TRBJ2-7
d_gene: .
abundance: .

CDR3aa: CASSPGQGAYSNSPLHF
CDR3nt: TGTGCCAGCAGCCCGGGACAGGGGGCTTATAGTAATTCACCCCTCCACTTT
v_gene: TRBV5-4
j_gene: TRBJ1-6
d_gene: TRBD1
abundance: .

CDR3aa: CASSASINEQFF
CDR3nt: TGTGCCAGCAGCGCATCTATAAATGAGCAGTTCTTC
v_gene: TRBV7-3
j_gene: TRBJ2-1
d_gene: .
abundance: .

CDR3aa: CASTSSAHGYTF
CDR3nt: TGTGCCAGCACCTCGTCGGCCCATGGCTACACCTTC
v_gene: TRBV12-3/TRBV12-4
j_gene: TRBJ1-2
d_gene: .
abundance: .

CDR3aa: CASSQDPGTHNEQFF
CDR3nt: TGTGCCAGCAGCCAAGACCCGGGAACGCACAATGAGCAGTTCTTC
v_gene: TRBV3-1/TRBV3-2
j_gene: TRBJ2-1
d_gene: .
abundance: .

CDR3aa: CASSIAPGRDRGYEQYF
CDR3nt: TGTGCCAGTAGTATAGCCCCCGGTAGAGACAGGGGCTACGAGCAGTACTTC
v_gene: TRBV19
j_gene: TRBJ2-7
d_gene: TRBD1
abundance: .

CDR3aa: CASSWNQGTSQSYEQYF
CDR3nt: TGTGCCAGCAGCTGGAATCAGGGGACTAGCCAATCCTACGAGCAGTACTTC
v_gene: TRBV7-9
j_gene: TRBJ2-7
d_gene: TRBD2
abundance: few

CDR3aa: CASSQAGGNTEAFF
CDR3nt: TGCGCCAGCAGCCAAGCAGGGGGCAACACTGAAGCTTTCTTT
v_gene: TRBV5-1
j_gene: TRBJ1-1
d_gene: TRBD1
abundance: .

CDR3aa: CASSLDRPNTGELFF
CDR3nt: TGTGCCAGCAGCTTAGACAGGCCGAACACCGGGGAGCTGTTTTTT
v_gene: TRBV7-8
j_gene: TRBJ2-2
d_gene: .
abundance: .

CDR3aa: CASSSSNYNEQFF
CDR3nt: TGTGCCAGCAGCTCGAGTAACTACAATGAGCAGTTCTTC
v_gene: TRBV5-6
j_gene: TRBJ2-1
d_gene: .
abundance: few

CDR3aa: CASSYDRGGNQPQHF
CDR3nt: TGTGCCAGCAGCTACGACAGGGGGGGCAATCAGCCCCAGCATTTT
v_gene: TRBV11-2
j_gene: TRBJ1-5
d_gene: TRBD1
abundance: .

CDR3aa: CASSLGHTEAFF
CDR3nt: TGTGCCAGCAGTTTAGGGCACACTGAAGCTTTCTTT
v_gene: TRBV28
j_gene: TRBJ1-1
d_gene: .
abundance: .

CDR3aa: CASSLTAVTDTQYF
CDR3nt: TGTGCCAGCAGCCTCACTGCAGTCACAGATACGCAGTATTTT
v_gene: TRBV7-9
j_gene: TRBJ2-3
d_gene: .
abundance: .

CDR3aa: CATYSSGANVLTF
CDR3nt: TGTGCCACATACAGCTCTGGGGCCAACGTCCTGACTTTC
v_gene: TRBV28
j_gene: TRBJ2-6
d_gene: .
abundance: .

CDR3aa: CASSVGHGGGYTF
CDR3nt: TGTGCCAGCAGCGTAGGACATGGGGGTGGCTACACCTTC
v_gene: TRBV9
j_gene: TRBJ1-2
d_gene: .
abundance: .

CDR3aa: CSVVLAGANYEQYF
CDR3nt: TGCAGCGTTGTCCTAGCGGGAGCCAACTACGAGCAGTACTTC
v_gene: TRBV29-1
j_gene: TRBJ2-7
d_gene: TRBD2
abundance: .

CDR3aa: CASSLGFWTAYSNQPQHF
CDR3nt: TGTGCCAGCAGTTTAGGCTTCTGGACAGCTTATAGCAATCAGCCCCAGCATTTT
v_gene: TRBV28
j_gene: TRBJ1-5
d_gene: .
abundance: .

CDR3aa: CASSLDTSGSSPLHF
CDR3nt: TGCGCCAGCAGCTTGGACACATCAGGGTCTTCACCCCTCCACTTT
v_gene: TRBV5-1
j_gene: TRBJ1-6
d_gene: .
abundance: .

CDR3aa: CASREGLYTEAFF
CDR3nt: TGTGCCAGCAGGGAGGGGTTATACACTGAAGCTTTCTTT
v_gene: TRBV28
j_gene: TRBJ1-1
d_gene: .
abundance: .